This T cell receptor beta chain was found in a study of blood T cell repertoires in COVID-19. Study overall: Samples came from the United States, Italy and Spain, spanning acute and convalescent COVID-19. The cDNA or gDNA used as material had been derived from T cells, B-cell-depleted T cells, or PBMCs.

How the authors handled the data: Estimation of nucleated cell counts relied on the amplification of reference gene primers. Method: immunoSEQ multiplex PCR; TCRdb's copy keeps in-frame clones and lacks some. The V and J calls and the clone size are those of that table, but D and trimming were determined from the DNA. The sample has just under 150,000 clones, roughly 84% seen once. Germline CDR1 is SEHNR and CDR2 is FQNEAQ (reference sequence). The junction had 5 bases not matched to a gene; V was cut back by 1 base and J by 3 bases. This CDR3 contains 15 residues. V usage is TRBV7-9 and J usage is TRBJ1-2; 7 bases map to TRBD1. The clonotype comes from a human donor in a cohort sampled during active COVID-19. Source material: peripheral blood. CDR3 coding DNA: TGTGCCAGCAGCTTAGAGGCAGGGGGTTACTATGGCTACACCTTC. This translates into CASSLEAGGYYGYTF.